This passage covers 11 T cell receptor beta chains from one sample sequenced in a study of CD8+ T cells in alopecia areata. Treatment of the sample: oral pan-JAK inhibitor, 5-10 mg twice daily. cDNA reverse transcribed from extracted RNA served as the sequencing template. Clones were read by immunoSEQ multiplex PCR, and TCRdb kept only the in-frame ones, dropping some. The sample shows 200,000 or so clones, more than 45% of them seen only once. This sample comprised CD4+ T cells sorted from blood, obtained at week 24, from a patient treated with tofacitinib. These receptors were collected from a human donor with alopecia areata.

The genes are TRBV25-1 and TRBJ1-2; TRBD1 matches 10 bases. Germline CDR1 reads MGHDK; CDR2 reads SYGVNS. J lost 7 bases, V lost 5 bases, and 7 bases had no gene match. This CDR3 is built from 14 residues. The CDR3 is CASSTLTGGGGYTF. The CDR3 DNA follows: TGTGCCAGCAGTACCTTGACAGGGGGCGGTGGCTACACCTTC.

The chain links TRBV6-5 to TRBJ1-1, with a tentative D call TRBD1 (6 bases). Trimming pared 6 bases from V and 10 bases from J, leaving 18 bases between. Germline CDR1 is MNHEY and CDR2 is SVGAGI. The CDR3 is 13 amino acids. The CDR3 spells CASSSTLGGVAFF. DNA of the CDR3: TGTGCCAGCAGCTCGACCTTAGGGGGAGTAGCTTTCTTT.

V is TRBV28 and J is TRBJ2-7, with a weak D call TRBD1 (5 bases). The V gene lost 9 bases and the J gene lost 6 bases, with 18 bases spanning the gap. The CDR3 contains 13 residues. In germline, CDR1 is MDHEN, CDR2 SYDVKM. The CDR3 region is CASRQGAEREQYF. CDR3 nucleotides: TGTGCCAGTAGACAAGGGGCGGAACGCGAGCAGTACTTC.

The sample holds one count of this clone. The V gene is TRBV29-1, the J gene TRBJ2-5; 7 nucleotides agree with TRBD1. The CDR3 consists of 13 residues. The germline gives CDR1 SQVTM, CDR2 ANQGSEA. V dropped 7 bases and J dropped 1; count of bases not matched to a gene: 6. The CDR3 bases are TGCAGCGCCGGTCGGACAGGCCAAGAGACCCAGTACTTC. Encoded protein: CSAGRTGQETQYF. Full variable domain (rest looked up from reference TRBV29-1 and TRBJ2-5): SAVISQKPSRDICQRGTSLTIQCQVDSQVTMMFWYRQQPGQSLTLIATANQGSEATYESGFVIDKFPISRPNLTFSTLTVSNMSPEDSSIYLCSAGRTGQETQYFGPGTRLLVL.

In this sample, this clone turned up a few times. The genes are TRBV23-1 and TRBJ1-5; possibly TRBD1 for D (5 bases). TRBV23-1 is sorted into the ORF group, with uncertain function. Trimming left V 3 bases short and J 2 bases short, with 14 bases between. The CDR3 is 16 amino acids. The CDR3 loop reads CASSHPRDACNQPQHF. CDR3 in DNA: TGCGCCAGCAGTCATCCGAGGGACGCATGCAATCAGCCCCAGCATTTT.

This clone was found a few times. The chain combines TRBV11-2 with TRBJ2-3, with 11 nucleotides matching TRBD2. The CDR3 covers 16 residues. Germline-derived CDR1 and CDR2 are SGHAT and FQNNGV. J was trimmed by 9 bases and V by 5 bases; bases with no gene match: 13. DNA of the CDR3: TGTGCCAGCAGCCCCGGGACTAGCGGAGAAGTGAGAACGCAGTATTTT. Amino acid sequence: CASSPGTSGEVRTQYF. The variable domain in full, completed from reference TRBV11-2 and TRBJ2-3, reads EAGVAQSPRYKIIEKRQSVAFWCNPISGHATLYWYQQILGQGPKLLIQFQNNGVVDDSQLPKDRFSAERLKGVDSTLKIQPAKLEDSAVYLCASSPGTSGEVRTQYFGPGTRLTVL.

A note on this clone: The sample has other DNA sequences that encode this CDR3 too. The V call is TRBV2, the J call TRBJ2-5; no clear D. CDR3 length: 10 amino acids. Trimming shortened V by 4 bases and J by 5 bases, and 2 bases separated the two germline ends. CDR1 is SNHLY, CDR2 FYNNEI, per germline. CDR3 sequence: CASSGETQYF. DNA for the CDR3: TGTGCCAGCAGTGGGGAGACCCAGTACTTC.

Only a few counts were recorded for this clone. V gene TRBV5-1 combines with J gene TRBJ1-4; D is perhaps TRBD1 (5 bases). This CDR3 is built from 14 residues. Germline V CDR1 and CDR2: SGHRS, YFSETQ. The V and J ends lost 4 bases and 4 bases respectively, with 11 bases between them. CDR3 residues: CASSQGPLNEKLFF. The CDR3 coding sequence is TGCGCCAGCAGCCAGGGACCGCTTAATGAAAAACTGTTTTTT.

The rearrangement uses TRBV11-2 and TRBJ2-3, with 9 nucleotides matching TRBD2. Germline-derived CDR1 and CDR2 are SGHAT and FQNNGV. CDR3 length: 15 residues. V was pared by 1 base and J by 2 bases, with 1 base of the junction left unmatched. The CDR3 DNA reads TGTGCCAGCAGCTTAGGACTAGCGGACACAGATACGCAGTATTTT. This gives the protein CASSLGLADTDTQYF.

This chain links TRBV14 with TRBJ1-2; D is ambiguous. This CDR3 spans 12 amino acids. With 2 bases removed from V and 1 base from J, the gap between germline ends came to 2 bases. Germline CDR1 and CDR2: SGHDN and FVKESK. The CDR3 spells CASSQNNYGYTF. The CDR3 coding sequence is TGTGCCAGCAGCCAAAATAACTATGGCTACACCTTC.

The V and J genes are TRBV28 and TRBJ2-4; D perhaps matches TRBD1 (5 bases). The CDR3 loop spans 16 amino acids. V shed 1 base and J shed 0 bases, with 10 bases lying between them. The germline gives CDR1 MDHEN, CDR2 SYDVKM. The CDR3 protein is CASSLFVGVAKNIQYF. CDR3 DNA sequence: TGTGCCAGCAGTTTATTCGTAGGGGTAGCCAAAAACATTCAGTACTTC.